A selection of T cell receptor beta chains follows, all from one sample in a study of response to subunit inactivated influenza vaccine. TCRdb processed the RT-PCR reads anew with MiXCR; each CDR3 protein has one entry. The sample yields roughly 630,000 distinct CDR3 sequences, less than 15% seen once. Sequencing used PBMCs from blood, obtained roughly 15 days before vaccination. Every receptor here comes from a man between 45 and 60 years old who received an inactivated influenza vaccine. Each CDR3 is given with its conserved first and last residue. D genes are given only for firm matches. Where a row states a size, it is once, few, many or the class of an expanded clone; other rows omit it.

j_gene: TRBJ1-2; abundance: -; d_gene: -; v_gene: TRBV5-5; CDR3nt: TGTGCCAGCAGCACAGGAAGTCCGGGACCGAGCATCTATGGCTACACCTTC; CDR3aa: CASSTGSPGPSIYGYTF
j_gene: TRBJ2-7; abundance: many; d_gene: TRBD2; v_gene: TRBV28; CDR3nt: TGTGCCAGCCAGACTAGCGGGCTTAGCTCCTACGAGCAGTACTTC; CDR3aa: CASQTSGLSSYEQYF
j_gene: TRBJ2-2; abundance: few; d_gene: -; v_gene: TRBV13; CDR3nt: TGTGCCAGCAGCTACGGGACGAGCGTCATCGGGGAGCTGTTTTTT; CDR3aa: CASSYGTSVIGELFF
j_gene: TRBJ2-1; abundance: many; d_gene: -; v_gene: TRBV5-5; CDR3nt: TGTGCCAGCAGCTTCCGTTTGGACCCCAGCTATGAGCAGTTCTTC; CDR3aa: CASSFRLDPSYEQFF
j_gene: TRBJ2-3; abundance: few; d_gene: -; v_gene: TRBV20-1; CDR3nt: TGCAGTGCTAGGGAGCCCAGGAGTGGTACGCAGTATTTT; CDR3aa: CSAREPRSGTQYF
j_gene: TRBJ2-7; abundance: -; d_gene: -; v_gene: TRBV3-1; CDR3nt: TGTGCCAGCGGCCATACAAATTCCTACGAGCAGTACTTC; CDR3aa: CASGHTNSYEQYF
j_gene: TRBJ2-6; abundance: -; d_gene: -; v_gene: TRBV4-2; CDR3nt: TGTGCCAGCAGCCAAGGGCCAGCGGGACAGCACTCTGGGGCCAACGTCCTGACTTTC; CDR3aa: CASSQGPAGQHSGANVLTF
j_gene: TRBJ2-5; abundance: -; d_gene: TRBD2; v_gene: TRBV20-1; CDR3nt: TGCAGTGCTAGAGATGCTAGCGGCGGGACCCAGTACTTC; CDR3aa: CSARDASGGTQYF
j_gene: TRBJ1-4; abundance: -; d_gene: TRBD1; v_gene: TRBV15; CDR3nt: TGTGCCACCAGCGGATACAGGGGAGAGGCTAATGAAAAACTGTTTTTT; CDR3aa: CATSGYRGEANEKLFF
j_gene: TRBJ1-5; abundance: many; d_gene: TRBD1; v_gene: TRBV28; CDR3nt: TGTGCCAGCAGTTTATGGTTCGGGACAGGGGGATCCTTTGGGGCTCAGCCCCAGCATTTT; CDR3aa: CASSLWFGTGGSFGAQPQHF
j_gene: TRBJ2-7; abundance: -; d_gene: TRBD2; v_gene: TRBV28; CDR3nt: TGTGCCAGCAGTTTATCTCTGACTAGCGGGGACTCCTACGAGCAGTACTTC; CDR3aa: CASSLSLTSGDSYEQYF
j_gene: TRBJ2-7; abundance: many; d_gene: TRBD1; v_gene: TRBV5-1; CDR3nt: TGTGCCAGCAGTTTCGACAGGGGCCCCTACGAGCAGTACTTC; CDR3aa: CASSFDRGPYEQYF
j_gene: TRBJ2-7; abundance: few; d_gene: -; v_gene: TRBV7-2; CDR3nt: TGTGCCAGCAGGTTGGGGGGGACAGCCTACGAGCAGTACTTC; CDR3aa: CASRLGGTAYEQYF
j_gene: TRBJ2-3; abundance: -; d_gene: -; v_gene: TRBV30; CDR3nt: TGTGCCTGGAGTGTAAACGCTCCAGATACGCAGTATTTT; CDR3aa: CAWSVNAPDTQYF
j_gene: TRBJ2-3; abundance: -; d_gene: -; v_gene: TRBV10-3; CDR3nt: TGTGCCATCAGTGACGGACTAGAGGGGGAGTCAGATACGCAGTATTTT; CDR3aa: CAISDGLEGESDTQYF
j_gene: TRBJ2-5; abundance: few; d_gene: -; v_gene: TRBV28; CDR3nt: TGTGCCAGCAGTTTATACCAGGGTGGCCAAGAGACCCAGTACTTC; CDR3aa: CASSLYQGGQETQYF
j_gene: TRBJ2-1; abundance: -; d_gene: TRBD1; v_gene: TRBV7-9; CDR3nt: TGTGCCAGCAGCCCAGACAGGGCCAACAATGAGCAGTTCTTC; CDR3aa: CASSPDRANNEQFF
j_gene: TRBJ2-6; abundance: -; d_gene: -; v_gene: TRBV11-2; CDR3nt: TGTGCCAGCAGCCCCGCCCCGCGCTCTGGGGCCAACGTCCTGACTTTC; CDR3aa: CASSPAPRSGANVLTF
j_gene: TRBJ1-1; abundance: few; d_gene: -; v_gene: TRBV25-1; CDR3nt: TGTGCCAGCATAAGAGGGGGAGGGTCGGCTGAAGCTTTCTTT; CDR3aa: CASIRGGGSAEAFF
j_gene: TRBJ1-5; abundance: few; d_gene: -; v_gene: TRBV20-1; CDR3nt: TGCAGTGCTAGACAGGGAATCGAGCCCCAGCATTTT; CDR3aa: CSARQGIEPQHF
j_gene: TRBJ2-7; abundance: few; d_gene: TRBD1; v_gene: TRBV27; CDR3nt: TGTGCCAGCAGTCAACGACAGGGATACCAGGGAGAGCAGTACTTC; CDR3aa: CASSQRQGYQGEQYF
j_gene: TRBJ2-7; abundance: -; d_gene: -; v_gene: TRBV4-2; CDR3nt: TGTGCCAGCAGCCAAGCCGCTATCTCCTACGAGCAGTACTTC; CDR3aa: CASSQAAISYEQYF
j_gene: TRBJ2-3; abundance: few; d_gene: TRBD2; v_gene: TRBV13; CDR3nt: TGTGCCAGCAGCTCGGGACTAGCGGGACGAGGAGATACGCAGTATTTT; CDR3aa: CASSSGLAGRGDTQYF
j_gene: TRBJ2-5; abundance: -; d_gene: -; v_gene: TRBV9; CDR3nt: TGTGCCAGCAGCCCCTACAGTCTTGAGGTAGAGACCCAGTACTTC; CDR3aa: CASSPYSLEVETQYF
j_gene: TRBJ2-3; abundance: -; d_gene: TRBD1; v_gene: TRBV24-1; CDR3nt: TGTGCCACCAGTGATACTGGGACAGGGACCACAGATACGCAGTATTTT; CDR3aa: CATSDTGTGTTDTQYF
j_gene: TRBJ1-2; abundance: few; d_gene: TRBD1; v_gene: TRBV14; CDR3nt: TGTGCCAGCAGCCCGGGACAGGCGTTCTATGGCTACACCTTC; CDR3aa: CASSPGQAFYGYTF
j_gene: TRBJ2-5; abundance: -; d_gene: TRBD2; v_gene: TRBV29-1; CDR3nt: TGCAGCGCACCGACTAGCGGGGGAAAGAGCTTACAAGAGACCCAGTACTTC; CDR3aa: CSAPTSGGKSLQETQYF
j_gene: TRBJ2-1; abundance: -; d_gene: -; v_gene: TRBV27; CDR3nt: TGTGCCAGCAGCTCTGGGACCACGTTTTACAATGAGCAGTTCTTC; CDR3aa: CASSSGTTFYNEQFF
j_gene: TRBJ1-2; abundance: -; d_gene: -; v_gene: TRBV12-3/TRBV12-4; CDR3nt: TGTGCCAGCAGTTTGTCGGGGGCGGATGGCTACACCTTC; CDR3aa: CASSLSGADGYTF
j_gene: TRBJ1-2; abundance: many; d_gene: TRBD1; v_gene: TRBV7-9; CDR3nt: TGTGCCAGCAGCCTTGGACAGGGGCCCCTCTATGGCTACACCTTC; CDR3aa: CASSLGQGPLYGYTF
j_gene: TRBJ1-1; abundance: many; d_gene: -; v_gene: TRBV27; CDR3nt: TGTGCCAGCAGTTCAGGACTGTCTGAAGCTTTCTTT; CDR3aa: CASSSGLSEAFF
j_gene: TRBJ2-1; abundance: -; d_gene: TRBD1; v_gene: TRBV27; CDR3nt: TGTGCCAGCAGGCCCGGGACAGGGCACTACAATGAGCAGTTCTTC; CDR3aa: CASRPGTGHYNEQFF
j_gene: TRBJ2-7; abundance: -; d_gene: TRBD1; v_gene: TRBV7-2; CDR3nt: TGTGCCAGCAGCGTGAGAGACAGGGGGCGCGCCTACGAGCAGTACTTC; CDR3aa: CASSVRDRGRAYEQYF
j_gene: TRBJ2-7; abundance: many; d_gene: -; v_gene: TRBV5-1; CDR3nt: TGCGCCAGCAGCTCCTTAGGAGAGTACGAGCAGTACTTC; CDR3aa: CASSSLGEYEQYF
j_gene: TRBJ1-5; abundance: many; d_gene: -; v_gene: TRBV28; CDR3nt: TGTGCCAGCAAGCTCGGAACACTCAATCAGCCCCAGCATTTT; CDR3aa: CASKLGTLNQPQHF
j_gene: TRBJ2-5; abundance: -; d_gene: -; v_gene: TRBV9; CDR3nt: TGTGCCAGCAGCGGCAGGGTGACCGCCCAAGAGACCCAGTACTTC; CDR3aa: CASSGRVTAQETQYF
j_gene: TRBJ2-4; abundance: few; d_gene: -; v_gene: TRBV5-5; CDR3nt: TGTGCCAGCAGCTTAGAAGATTCCTGGACAGTTAAAAACATTCAGTACTTC; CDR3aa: CASSLEDSWTVKNIQYF
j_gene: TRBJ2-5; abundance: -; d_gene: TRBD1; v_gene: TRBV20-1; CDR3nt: TGCAGTGCCCGGAACGTACAGGGGAGTCAAGAGACCCAGTACTTC; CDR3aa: CSARNVQGSQETQYF
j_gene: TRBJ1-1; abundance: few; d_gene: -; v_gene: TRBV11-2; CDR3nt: TGTGCCAGCAGCTCGATTGGGAAAACGGGACCCATTAGCATTGAAGCTTTCTTT; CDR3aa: CASSSIGKTGPISIEAFF
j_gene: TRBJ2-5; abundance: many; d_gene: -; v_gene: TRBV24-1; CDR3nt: TGTGCCACCAGCTTTGGGGTGGGACACCCCCAAGAGACCCAGTACTTC; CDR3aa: CATSFGVGHPQETQYF
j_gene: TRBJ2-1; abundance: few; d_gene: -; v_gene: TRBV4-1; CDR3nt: TGCGCCAGCAGCCAAGCCATTGGCGCAGGGGTATCGATCAATGAGCAGTTCTTC; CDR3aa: CASSQAIGAGVSINEQFF
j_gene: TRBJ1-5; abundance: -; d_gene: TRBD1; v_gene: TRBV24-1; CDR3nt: TGTGCCACCAGTGACCCACAGGGGAATCAGCCCCAGCATTTT; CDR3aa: CATSDPQGNQPQHF
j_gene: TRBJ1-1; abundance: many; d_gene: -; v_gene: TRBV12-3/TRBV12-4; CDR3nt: TGTGCCAGCAGTCCTGATGCGGTGGGCAGGACTGAAGCTTTCTTT; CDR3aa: CASSPDAVGRTEAFF
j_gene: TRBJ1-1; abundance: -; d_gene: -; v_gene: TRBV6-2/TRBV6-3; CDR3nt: TGTGCCAGCAGTTACTCCACCGGGGGGATCACTGAAGCTTTCTTT; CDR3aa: CASSYSTGGITEAFF
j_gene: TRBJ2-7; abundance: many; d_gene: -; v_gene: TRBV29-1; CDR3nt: TGCAGCGTTGTTCCCCGCAGCTCCTACGAGCAGTACTTC; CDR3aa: CSVVPRSSYEQYF
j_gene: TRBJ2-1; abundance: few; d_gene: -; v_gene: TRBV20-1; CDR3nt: TGCAGTGCTAGTGGGCAGAGCTCCTACAATGAGCAGTTCTTC; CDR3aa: CSASGQSSYNEQFF
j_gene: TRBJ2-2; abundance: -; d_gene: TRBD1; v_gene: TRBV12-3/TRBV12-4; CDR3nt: TGTGCCAGCAGTCAAGGGACAGGGATTAACACCGGGGAGCTGTTTTTT; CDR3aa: CASSQGTGINTGELFF
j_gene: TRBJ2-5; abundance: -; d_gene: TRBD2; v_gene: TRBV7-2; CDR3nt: TGTGCCAGCAGCTCGTTAGCGGGAGATGAAGGAGAGACCCAGTACTTC; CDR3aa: CASSSLAGDEGETQYF
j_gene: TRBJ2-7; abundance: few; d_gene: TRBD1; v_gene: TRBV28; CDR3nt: TGTGCCAGCAGCCTAACAGGGGGAGCACTATCTAGAAGCTCCTACGAGCAGTACTTC; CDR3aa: CASSLTGGALSRSSYEQYF
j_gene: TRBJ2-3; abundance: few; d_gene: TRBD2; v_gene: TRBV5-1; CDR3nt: TGCGCCAGCGACCCCCTATCTAGCGGGACCTTCGGAGATACGCAGTATTTT; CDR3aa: CASDPLSSGTFGDTQYF
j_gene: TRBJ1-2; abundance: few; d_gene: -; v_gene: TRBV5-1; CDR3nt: TGCGCCAGCAGGGCAGGTGGTGGCTACACCTTC; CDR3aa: CASRAGGGYTF
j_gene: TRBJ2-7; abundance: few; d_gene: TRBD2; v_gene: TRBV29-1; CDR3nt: TGCAGCGTCGGAGGACTAGCGGGCTACGAGCAGTACTTC; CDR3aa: CSVGGLAGYEQYF
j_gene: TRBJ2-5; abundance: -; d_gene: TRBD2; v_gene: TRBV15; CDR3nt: TGTGCCACCAGCAGCCTCCTGGGACTAGGAGAGACCCAGTACTTC; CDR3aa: CATSSLLGLGETQYF
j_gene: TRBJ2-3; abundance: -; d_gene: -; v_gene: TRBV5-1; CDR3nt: TGCGCCAGCAGCTTGGGGGCAGTGGGGACTAGCACAGATACGCAGTATTTT; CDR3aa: CASSLGAVGTSTDTQYF
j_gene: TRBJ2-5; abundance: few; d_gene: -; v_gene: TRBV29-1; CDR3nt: TGCAGCGTCCACCGGGACAACTCCCAAGAGACCCAGTACTTC; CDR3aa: CSVHRDNSQETQYF
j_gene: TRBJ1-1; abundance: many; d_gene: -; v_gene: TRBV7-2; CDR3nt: TGTGCCAGCAGCTTACAGCAGGGAATGACTGAAGCTTTCTTT; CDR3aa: CASSLQQGMTEAFF
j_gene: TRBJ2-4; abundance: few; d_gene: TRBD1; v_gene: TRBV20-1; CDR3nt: TGCAGTGCTGGAACCGGGACAGGGACCACCTCCATTCAGTACTTC; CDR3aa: CSAGTGTGTTSIQYF
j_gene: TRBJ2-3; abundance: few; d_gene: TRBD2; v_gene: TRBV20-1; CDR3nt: TGCAGTGTAGTGGAGACTAGCGGGAGGACGGCGCAGTATTTT; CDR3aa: CSVVETSGRTAQYF
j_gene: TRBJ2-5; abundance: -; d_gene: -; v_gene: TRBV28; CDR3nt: TGTGCCAGCAGTACAGGGTTCCGGGAGACCCAGTACTTC; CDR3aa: CASSTGFRETQYF